This record looks at one T cell receptor (beta chain) sequence and its context. This table comes from immunoSEQ multiplex PCR, and its TCRdb copy is limited to in-frame clones, with some not included. The sample includes roughly 68,000 clones, just over 85% seen only once; the top ten take around 8.2%. These data are taken from a study of OX40 agonist ivuxolimab in advanced cancers. The CDR3 sequence is 14 residues long. Unmatched junction bases numbered 10, after V lost 5 bases and J lost 9 bases. Germline V gives CDR1 SGHTA, CDR2 FQGNSA. The chain has TRBV7-2 and TRBJ2-1, with 7 bases that match TRBD1. This receptor was obtained from an adult with an advanced solid tumor such as melanoma, head and neck, liver or kidney cancer. Here the sequenced sample was CD4+ or CD8+ T cells sorted from blood, taken in a trial of the OX40 agonist ivuxolimab. CDR3 nucleotide sequence: TGTGCCAGCAGCCCCGGGACAGCAATCCCTGAGCAGTTCTTC. Encoded protein: CASSPGTAIPEQFF. Looking up the rest from reference TRBV7-2 and TRBJ2-1 gives the full variable domain: GAGVSQSPSNKVTEKGKDVELRCDPISGHTALYWYRQSLGQGLEFLIYFQGNSAPDKSGLPSDRFSAERTGGSVSTLTIQRTQQEDSAVYLCASSPGTAIPEQFFGPGTRLTVL.